This T cell receptor beta chain was obtained from a study of T cell clonotyping in hematopoietic cell transplantation. Whole-study results and caveats: Broader posttransplant TCR repertoire diversity was predicted by graft donor and pretransplant recipient Inverse Simpson Index values. Cells were unsorted, so CD4 and CD8 contributions were not separated. After transplant, recipient diversity fell while pathologically expanded clonotypes grew through day 180.

Data came from immunoSEQ multiplex PCR; TCRdb stores just in-frame clones and leaves some out. The sample contains around 9,000 clones, 84% of which appear only once. Samples: about 28 days before transplant, then days 30, 100 and 180 after. With regard to this clone: Its matching antigen is unknown.

The clonotype originates from a male patient between 55 and 70 years old who had an allogeneic stem cell transplant from an unrelated donor, so the T cells may come from the graft donor. Some clones in this sample may be carry-over from other donors' samples. The sequenced sample was PBMCs, obtained at the time of graft-versus-host disease after allogeneic stem cell transplant.

CDR3 region: CASRPGQRNTEAFF. CDR3 in DNA: TGTGCCTCACGCCCGGGACAAAGGAACACTGAAGCTTTCTTT. The genes are TRBV19 and TRBJ1-1; weak D call: TRBD1 (6 bases). The CDR3 runs to 14 residues. Germline lookup yields CDR1 LNHDA and CDR2 SQIVND (reference sequence). Trimming stripped 11 bases from V and 1 base from J, with 17 bases between.